These 9 T cell receptor beta chains came from one sample sequenced in a study of molecular identifiers for immune sequencing clone quantification. TCRdb processed the PCR reads anew with MiXCR; each CDR3 protein has one entry. The data show about half a million distinct CDR3 sequences, about 25% seen once. The sequenced material came from naive CD8+ T cells from blood, with Jurkat cell RNA spiked in. Subset here: FACS-sorted CD8+CD4-CCR7+CD45RA+ naive T cells. These receptors were collected from a human donor in good health. Some libraries in this study had Jurkat cell RNA spiked in.

This clonotype showed up just a few times. This chain uses TRBV6-5 with TRBJ1-1, with a tentative D call TRBD1 (5 bases). V lost 5 bases and J 4 bases, leaving 11 bases between the germline ends. The CDR3 runs 13 residues. CDR1 is MNHEY, CDR2 SVGAGI, per germline. CDR3 DNA sequence: TGTGCCAGCAGTCAGGGACCTGGCACTGAAGCTTTCTTT. Encoded protein: CASSQGPGTEAFF.

The genes are TRBV28 and TRBJ1-5; D is possibly TRBD1 (5 bases). The V and J ends lost 3 bases and 5 bases respectively, with 20 bases between them. Looked up from germline, CDR1 is MDHEN and CDR2 is SYDVKM. The CDR3 consists of 17 residues. The CDR3 DNA reads as TGTGCCAGCAGTTTCACAATCGTCCTAGGGGCGGATCAGCCCCAGCATTTT. This encodes CASSFTIVLGADQPQHF.

This clonotype showed up just a few times. The chain couples TRBV9 to TRBJ2-5, with D possibly TRBD2 on 5 matching bases. There are 15 residues in the CDR3. CDR1 is SGDLS and CDR2 is YYNGEE in the germline V gene. The V gene lost 0 bases and the J gene lost 2 bases, with 11 bases spanning the gap. The CDR3 sequence is CASSVGRGKQETQYF. CDR3 DNA sequence: TGTGCCAGCAGCGTAGGTCGGGGAAAACAAGAGACCCAGTACTTC.

This clonotype came up many times. The chain couples TRBV29-1 to TRBJ2-2; D not resolved. Germline values: CDR1 SQVTM, CDR2 ANQGSEA. The V end was cut by 0 bases, the J end by 6 bases, with 5 bases between. This CDR3 is 12 amino acids long. The CDR3 region is CSVEDDSGELFF. CDR3 DNA sequence: TGCAGCGTTGAAGATGACTCCGGGGAGCTGTTTTTT.

This clonotype was seen a handful of times. This chain connects TRBV6-5 to TRBJ1-4, with D unclear. Between the trimmed V and J ends, which lost 0 bases and 7 bases, there was a span of 6 bases. The length of the CDR3 is 13 residues. Germline lookup yields CDR1 MNHEY and CDR2 SVGAGI. The CDR3, as DNA: TGTGCCAGCAGTTACTCTGCCGGTGAAAAACTGTTTTTT. This encodes CASSYSAGEKLFF.

This chain uses TRBV9 with TRBJ2-3; the match to TRBD2 covers 8 bases. The CDR3 contains 16 residues. The V segment lost 4 bases and the J segment 5 bases; nucleotides outside the gene matches: 12. Germline-derived CDR1 and CDR2 are SGDLS and YYNGEE. The CDR3 DNA reads TGTGCCAGCAGCCCCTCGGATAGCGGGGTGAAAGATACGCAGTATTTT. This sequence encodes CASSPSDSGVKDTQYF.

This clonotype appeared many times. The CDR3 sequence: CASSQSRAEGGQETQYF. DNA for the CDR3: TGCGCCAGCAGTCAATCGAGGGCAGAGGGCGGGCAAGAGACCCAGTACTTC. The V call is TRBV23-1, the J call TRBJ2-5, with a possible D match to TRBD2 (5 bases). TRBV23-1 falls under the ORF class, with uncertain function. This CDR3 comprises 17 residues. Trimming left V 0 bases short and J 2 bases short, with 16 bases between.

Details on this clonotype: One end of the junction is discordant with germline, which a read error may explain. The rearrangement links TRBV7-9 to TRBJ2-7; D not resolved. Germline V gene data show CDR1 as SEHNR and CDR2 as FQNEAQ (reference sequence). This CDR3 comprises 12 residues. The CDR3 sequence: CASSLASYVQYF. DNA for the CDR3: TGTGCCAGCAGCTTAGCGAGCTACGTGCAGTACTTC.

This clonotype was seen repeatedly, ten times or more. The chain links TRBV7-2 to TRBJ2-7; TRBD1 agrees at 8 bases. The trim removed 5 bases at V and 6 bases at J, leaving 12 bases unmatched. Per germline, CDR1 SGHTA and CDR2 FQGNSA. CDR3 size: 15 residues. The CDR3 loop reads CASSPPGTGHFEQYF. As DNA, the CDR3 is TGTGCCAGCAGCCCCCCCGGGACAGGTCATTTCGAGCAGTACTTC.